These 13 T cell receptor beta chains were sequenced from one sample in a study of PD-L1 blockade in urothelial cancer (TCRdb year 2017). This specimen's time point label, interpreted: pretreatment peripheral blood. Library creation used the immunoSEQ multiplex PCR assay. The source is immuneACCESS, and TCRdb retained only in-frame sequences with V and J called. Part of the clones is not carried over; for the studies checked, unresolved V genes explain less than half of this, and the remainder is unexplained. The sample records around 34,000 clones, around 81% of which are singletons. The top ten hold around 15% of the sample. The starting material was PBMCs, obtained around atezolizumab (anti-PD-L1) treatment. The origin of the receptors is an elderly man with urothelial cancer.

The chain is built from TRBV27 and TRBJ2-7; D remains unclear. The V gene's germline CDR1 is MNHEY and CDR2 SMNVEV (reference sequence). The CDR3 is made up of 14 amino acids. Trimming took 0 bases from V and 1 from J, leaving 7 bases between them. This CDR3 is CASSLSFLSYEQYF. The CDR3 bases are TGTGCCAGCAGTTTATCTTTTCTTTCCTACGAGCAGTACTTC.

This sequence joins TRBV18 and TRBJ1-5; TRBD1 matches 9 bases. The ends lost 0 bases at V and 4 bases at J; junction bases unmatched: 1. The germline V gene has CDR1 KGHSH and CDR2 LQKENI. The CDR3 runs to 15 residues. CDR3 region: CASSPPGQGNQPQHF. Written as DNA, the CDR3 is TGTGCCAGCTCACCACCGGGACAGGGAAATCAGCCCCAGCATTTT. Complete variable domain (other parts from reference TRBV18 and TRBJ1-5): NAGVMQNPRHLVRRRGQEARLRCSPMKGHSHVYWYRQLPEEGLKFMVYLQKENIIDESGMPKERFSAEFPKEGPSILRIQQVVRGDSAAYFCASSPPGQGNQPQHFGDGTRLSIL.

This chain links TRBV11-3 with TRBJ2-2, with D uncertain. Trimming left V 0 bases short and J 4 bases short, with 6 bases between. Germline V gives CDR1 SGHNT, CDR2 YENEEA. The CDR3 has 14 residues. The CDR3 nucleotides are TGTGCCAGCAGCTTAGATCACTTCACCGGGGAGCTGTTTTTT. Encoded protein: CASSLDHFTGELFF.

The chain recombines TRBV5-1 with TRBJ2-3, with D hard to call. Germline V lookup: CDR1 SGHRS, CDR2 YFSETQ. The V gene lost 4 bases and the J gene lost 2 bases, with 14 bases spanning the gap. The CDR3 spans 15 residues. The CDR3, as DNA: TGCGCCAGCAGCCCCCTGAGCGCCCCCACAGATACGCAGTATTTT. It codes for CASSPLSAPTDTQYF.

The chain combines TRBV5-6 with TRBJ2-3; 9 bases match TRBD2. In germline, CDR1 is SGHDT, CDR2 YYEEEE. V dropped 4 bases and J dropped 6; count of bases not matched to a gene: 9. CDR3 length equals 15 residues. The CDR3 reads CASSPAGGSRDTQYF. CDR3 in DNA: TGTGCCAGCAGCCCAGCGGGAGGTAGTAGGGATACGCAGTATTTT.

The chain couples TRBV28 to TRBJ1-1, with 8 bases matching TRBD1. The germline V gene encodes CDR1 MDHEN and CDR2 SYDVKM. The CDR3 totals 15 residues. V was pared by 3 bases and J by 0 bases, with 3 bases of the junction left unmatched. CDR3 in DNA: TGTGCCAGCAGTTTGCCAGGGGGCATGAACACTGAAGCTTTCTTT. Amino acid sequence: CASSLPGGMNTEAFF.

V gene TRBV5-1 combines with J gene TRBJ1-2; D might be TRBD1 (6 bases). Germline CDR1 reads SGHRS; CDR2 reads YFSETQ. Trimming cost V 0 bases and J 8 bases, with 17 bases left between them. This CDR3 is built from 15 residues. The CDR3, as DNA: TGCGCCAGCAGCTTGGTCGGCAGGGGAGTCGAGGGCTACACCTTC. Translated: CASSLVGRGVEGYTF.

J is TRBJ2-2 and V is TRBV30; D is possibly TRBD1 (6 bases). CDR3 length: 14 amino acids. Trimming pared 2 bases from V and 3 bases from J, leaving 10 bases between. The V gene's germline CDR1 is GTSNPN and CDR2 SVGIG (reference sequence). CDR3 amino acids: CAWSPGAHTGELFF. The CDR3 DNA follows: TGTGCCTGGAGTCCAGGGGCCCACACCGGGGAGCTGTTTTTT.

This chain links TRBV11-2 with TRBJ2-3, with a tentative D call TRBD2 (5 bases). Per germline, CDR1 SGHAT and CDR2 FQNNGV. The CDR3 covers 15 residues. Deletions cut 3 bases from V and 2 bases from J, with 12 bases between. The CDR3: CASSFRDLITDTQYF. The CDR3 DNA is TGTGCCAGCAGCTTCCGGGATCTGATCACAGATACGCAGTATTTT. Full variable domain (rest looked up from reference TRBV11-2 and TRBJ2-3): EAGVAQSPRYKIIEKRQSVAFWCNPISGHATLYWYQQILGQGPKLLIQFQNNGVVDDSQLPKDRFSAERLKGVDSTLKIQPAKLEDSAVYLCASSFRDLITDTQYFGPGTRLTVL.

The chain links TRBV6-5 to TRBJ2-2; 8 nucleotides match TRBD2. From germline, CDR1 is MNHEY and CDR2 SVGAGI. Germline trimming cut 6 bases from V and 4 bases from J; bases unmatched to any gene: 7. The CDR3 runs 15 residues. CDR3 in DNA: TGTGCCAGCAGAAGCGGGGGCGCGGGCACCGGGGAGCTGTTTTTT. Its protein is CASRSGGAGTGELFF.

The chain has TRBV7-2 and TRBJ1-4; 10 nucleotides match TRBD1. Germline V CDR1 and CDR2: SGHTA, FQGNSA. This CDR3 is built from 15 residues. V lost 5 bases and J lost 7; bases outside the gene matches: 7. The CDR3: CASSQQGQGSEKLFF. The CDR3 DNA is TGTGCCAGCAGCCAACAGGGACAGGGGAGTGAAAAACTGTTTTTT.

The chain links TRBV5-4 to TRBJ1-2, with 12 positions matching TRBD1. The CDR3 is 16 amino acids. Germline-derived CDR1 and CDR2 are SGHNT and YYREEE (reference sequence). The V and J ends lost 5 bases and 5 bases, in that order; junction bases with no gene match: 10. Here the CDR3 reads CASRDPGTGGAYGYTF. The CDR3 DNA is TGTGCCAGCAGAGACCCCGGGACAGGGGGCGCTTATGGCTACACCTTC. Combining the CDR3 with reference TRBV5-4 and TRBJ1-2 gives the whole variable domain ETGVTQSPTHLIKTRGQQVTLRCSSQSGHNTVSWYQQALGQGPQFIFQYYREEENGRGNFPPRFSGLQFPNYSSELNVNALELDDSALYLCASRDPGTGGAYGYTFGSGTRLTVV.

This clone was observed a single time. This rearrangement joins TRBV5-1 to TRBJ2-7; tentative D call: TRBD1 (6 bases). Germline loops: CDR1 SGHRS, CDR2 YFSETQ. V was clipped by 2 bases and J by 3 bases, with 12 bases between them. The CDR3 has 14 residues. The CDR3 DNA reads as TGCGCCAGCAGCTTTTCAGGGGACGGCTACGAGCAGTACTTC. Amino acids: CASSFSGDGYEQYF.